One sample yielded the 16 T cell receptor beta chains listed below, sequenced in a study of T cells in Graves' hyperthyroidism and ophthalmopathy. Amplification of TCR beta CDR3 regions was performed using RNA transcripts as template. An initial round of RT-PCR targeting the TCR CDR3 relied on the HTBI primer set. TCRdb analysed the multiplex PCR reads with MiXCR anew, one entry per CDR3 protein. The data show about 510,000 distinct CDR3 sequences, around 43% seen once. Sequencing was carried out using peripheral blood or thyroid tissue (not recorded which). Every receptor here comes from an adult woman with Graves' disease, either hyperthyroidism or ophthalmopathy (not recorded which).

This clonotype was seen ten or more times. This CDR3 is CASSQNGANEKLFF. As DNA, the CDR3 is TGTGCCAGCAGCCAAAACGGGGCTAATGAAAAACTGTTTTTT. The chain links TRBV2 to TRBJ1-4; D remains ambiguous. V gave up 6 bases and J gave up 3 bases, with 11 bases separating them. The CDR3 covers 14 residues. The V gene's germline CDR1 is SNHLY and CDR2 FYNNEI. Combining the CDR3 with reference TRBV2 and TRBJ1-4 gives the whole variable domain EPEVTQTPSHQVTQMGQEVILRCVPISNHLYFYWYRQILGQKVEFLVSFYNNEISEKSEIFDDQFSVERPDGSNFTLKIRSTKLEDSAMYFCASSQNGANEKLFFGSGTQLSVL.

This clonotype came up a few times. This chain uses TRBV2 with TRBJ2-6, with unresolved D. Trimming shortened V by 2 bases and J by 1 base, and 6 bases separated the two germline ends. CDR3 length equals 15 residues. Germline values: CDR1 SNHLY, CDR2 FYNNEI. The CDR3 reads CASSERKSGANVLTF. CDR3 nucleotides: TGTGCCAGCAGTGAACGGAAGTCTGGGGCCAACGTCCTGACTTTC.

This clonotype was seen a handful of times. The rearrangement uses TRBV29-1 and TRBJ2-7; 10 bases line up with TRBD2. The CDR3 loop spans 14 amino acids. The trim removed 5 bases at V and 2 bases at J, leaving 6 bases unmatched. CDR1 is SQVTM, CDR2 ANQGSEA, per germline. The CDR3 loop is CSVKTSGRTYEQYF. CDR3 nucleotides: TGCAGCGTTAAGACTAGCGGGCGTACCTACGAGCAGTACTTC.

The gene calls are TRBV2 and TRBJ2-7; 7 bases are a match to TRBD2. The germline gives CDR1 SNHLY, CDR2 FYNNEI. This CDR3 comprises 13 residues. V lost 6 bases, J lost 6 bases, and 8 bases stayed unmatched. The CDR3 spells CASSLTSTGEQYF. In nucleotides, the CDR3 is TGTGCCAGCAGCTTGACTAGCACGGGCGAGCAGTACTTC.

The CDR3 DNA is TGCAGCGTTTACAGGGATGGAAACACCATATATTTT. Translated, it gives CSVYRDGNTIYF. This rearrangement joins TRBV29-1 to TRBJ1-3; D is possibly TRBD1 (6 bases). The ends were cut back, 5 bases at V and 3 bases at J, with 8 bases in the middle. Germline CDR1 is SQVTM and CDR2 is ANQGSEA. This CDR3 comprises 12 residues. Drawing the rest from reference TRBV29-1 and TRBJ1-3, the complete variable domain is SAVISQKPSRDICQRGTSLTIQCQVDSQVTMMFWYRQQPGQSLTLIATANQGSEATYESGFVIDKFPISRPNLTFSTLTVSNMSPEDSSIYLCSVYRDGNTIYFGEGSWLTVV.

As for this clonotype: Relative to the germline gene, one junction end is altered; a read error may explain this. This sequence joins TRBV29-1 and TRBJ2-3; D remains unclear. Germline V lookup: CDR1 SQVTM, CDR2 ANQGSEA. CDR3 length: 14 residues. The CDR3 here is CSVEVSLSTDTRYF. The CDR3 DNA sequence: TGCAGCGTTGAGGTTTCCTTAAGCACAGATACGCGGTATTTT.

This rearrangement joins TRBV20-1 to TRBJ1-1, with 8 bases that match TRBD1. The trim removed 1 base at V and 2 bases at J, leaving 6 bases unmatched. In germline, CDR1 is DFQATT, CDR2 SNEGSKA (reference sequence). CDR3 length: 15 residues. The DNA for the CDR3 is TGCAGTGCTAGAGTCCCCGGGACAGGTAACACTGAAGCTTTCTTT. Translated, it gives CSARVPGTGNTEAFF.

For this clonotype: One end of the junction fails to match germline, which may point to a read error. The CDR3 here is CASSQAAGMFGYTF. The CDR3 bases are TGCGCCAGCAGCCAAGCGGCAGGGATGTTTGGCTACACCTTC. V usage is TRBV7-9 and J usage is TRBJ1-2, with a tentative D call TRBD1 (5 bases). The germline gives CDR1 SEHNR, CDR2 FQNEAQ (reference sequence). The CDR3 runs 14 residues.

This clonotype was observed a few times. V is TRBV20-1 and J is TRBJ1-2, with D perhaps TRBD1 (6 bases). V was pared by 8 bases and J by 5 bases, with 21 bases between. The CDR3 has 14 residues. Per germline, CDR1 DFQATT and CDR2 SNEGSKA (reference sequence). The CDR3 loop reads CSYLGGLRWYGYTF. The DNA for the CDR3 is TGCAGTTACCTGGGGGGGCTCAGATGGTATGGCTACACCTTC.

The chain couples TRBV10-3 to TRBJ2-7; D tentatively fits TRBD1 or TRBD2 (6 bases each). Per germline, CDR1 ENHRY and CDR2 SYGVKD. Trimming pared 10 bases from V and 2 bases from J, leaving 12 bases between. CDR3 length: 12 amino acids. CDR3 region: CANGRGAYEQYF. CDR3 in DNA: TGTGCCAACGGTAGGGGGGCCTACGAGCAGTACTTC.

The table lists this clonotype with a count of one. The rearrangement joins TRBV29-1 to TRBJ1-4; a possible D gene is TRBD1 (5 bases). The V and J ends lost 4 bases and 8 bases respectively, with 11 bases between them. Germline assignment: CDR1 SQVTM and CDR2 ANQGSEA. The CDR3 loop spans 12 amino acids. The CDR3 spells CSVGGGAEKLFF. The CDR3 DNA is TGCAGCGTTGGAGGAGGGGCCGAAAAACTGTTTTTT.

The chain couples TRBV15 to TRBJ1-2; 9 nucleotides agree with TRBD1. CDR1 is LNHNV, CDR2 YYDKDF, per germline (reference sequence). The ends lost 4 bases at V and 7 bases at J; junction bases unmatched: 7. This CDR3 spans 14 amino acids. The CDR3 nucleotides read TGTGCCACCAGCACCGAGACAGGGGGTTTTGGCTACACCTTC. It yields the protein CATSTETGGFGYTF.

This chain links TRBV5-1 with TRBJ1-3; D is ambiguous. V lost 0 bases, J lost 4 bases, and 11 bases lay in between. The CDR3 totals 15 residues. Germline CDR1 and CDR2: SGHRS and YFSETQ. CDR3 nucleotides: TGCGCCAGCAGCTTGGCCCCCACTGCAGGAAACACCATATATTTT. It yields the protein CASSLAPTAGNTIYF.

The CDR3 loop reads CASSHGQGAWETQHF. CDR3 DNA sequence: TGCGCCAGCAGCCACGGACAGGGGGCCTGGGAGACCCAGCATTTT. The chain has TRBV4-1 and TRBJ1-5, with TRBD1 identical over 11 bases. V shed 3 bases and J 11 bases; nucleotides not matched to a gene: 9. Germline-derived CDR1 and CDR2 are MGHRA and YSYEKL. The CDR3 consists of 15 residues.

This clonotype has a count of ten or more. J is TRBJ2-2 and V is TRBV20-1; 10 nucleotides match TRBD2. Germline CDR1 and CDR2: DFQATT and SNEGSKA (reference sequence). V lost 6 bases, J lost 5 bases, and 9 bases stayed unmatched. This CDR3 region has 15 residues. The CDR3 protein is CSATLAGGQTGELFF. Here the CDR3 DNA reads TGCAGTGCCACCTTAGCGGGAGGTCAGACCGGGGAGCTGTTTTTT.

Ten or more counts support this clonotype. The chain carries TRBV9 and TRBJ1-1; D is ambiguous. This CDR3 has 14 residues. Germline-derived CDR1 and CDR2 are SGDLS and YYNGEE. Trimming took 4 bases from V and 5 from J, leaving 15 bases between them. The CDR3 is CASSPLRTRTEAFF. The CDR3 DNA reads as TGTGCCAGCAGCCCGTTACGTACTCGGACTGAAGCTTTCTTT.